The 25 T cell receptor beta chains below come from one sample, sequenced in a study of blood T cell repertoires in COVID-19. Assay: immunoSEQ multiplex PCR; the TCRdb copy retains only in-frame clones and omits some. This sample has tens of thousands of clones; about 90% occur once, and the top ten carry roughly 13%. The sample consisted of peripheral blood. These receptors were taken from a human donor in a cohort sampled during active COVID-19.

This clone was counted once. This chain's CDR3 is CAWRPRGQETQYF. The CDR3 nucleotides are TGTGCCTGGAGACCCCGAGGGCAAGAGACCCAGTACTTC. The chain couples TRBV30 to TRBJ2-5, with D possibly TRBD2 on 5 matching bases. V lost 3 bases to trimming and J lost 2 bases, with 10 bases between them. Germline CDR1 and CDR2: GTSNPN and SVGIG (reference sequence). The CDR3 contains 13 residues. Based on the CDR3 plus reference TRBV30 and TRBJ2-5, the full variable domain is SQTIHQWPATLVQPVGSPLSLECTVEGTSNPNLYWYRQAAGRGLQLLFYSVGIGQISSEVPQNLSASRPQDRQFILSSKKLLLSDSGFYLCAWRPRGQETQYFGPGTRLLVL.

The CDR3 region is CASTPGPGGNIQYF. Here the CDR3 DNA reads TGTGCCAGCACCCCGGGGCCGGGGGGAAACATTCAGTACTTC. The chain is built from TRBV5-8 and TRBJ2-4; 7 positions agree with TRBD2. Losses at the gene ends were 6 bases for V and 6 bases for J; bases not matched to a gene: 9. The CDR3 is 14 amino acids. Germline V CDR1 and CDR2: SGHTS, YDEGEE.

CDR3: CASSPGQDTEAFF. The CDR3 DNA follows: TGTGCCAGTAGTCCGGGACAAGACACTGAAGCTTTCTTT. The rearrangement links TRBV19 to TRBJ1-1; a possible D gene is TRBD1 (6 bases). The V and J ends lost 5 bases and 3 bases respectively, with 10 bases between them. CDR3 size: 13 residues. Germline-derived CDR1 and CDR2 are LNHDA and SQIVND (reference sequence).

V is TRBV18 and J is TRBJ2-5, with D tentatively TRBD1 (6 bases). Germline V CDR1 and CDR2: KGHSH, LQKENI. This CDR3 has 18 residues. Trimming cost V 2 bases and J 5 bases, with 24 bases left between them. CDR3 DNA: TGTGCCAGCTCACCATCCCCGCGGACAGCCGGACTTGGGGAGACCCAGTACTTC. Its translation: CASSPSPRTAGLGETQYF.

This chain connects TRBV5-1 to TRBJ2-1; TRBD2 matches 8 bases. The CDR3 loop spans 15 amino acids. Germline loops: CDR1 SGHRS, CDR2 YFSETQ. V was clipped by 0 bases and J by 3 bases; unmatched bases: 2. The CDR3 DNA reads as TGCGCCAGCAGCTTGGACGGGACTAGCTACAATGAGCAGTTCTTC. Its protein product is CASSLDGTSYNEQFF.

The V gene is TRBV7-2, the J gene TRBJ1-2; D possibly corresponds to TRBD1 (6 bases). This CDR3 is 14 amino acids long. Germline values: CDR1 SGHTA, CDR2 FQGNSA. V was cut by 7 bases and J by 4 bases, with 16 bases left in between. CDR3 DNA: TGTGCCAGCACGCACCCCGACAGGCCCTATGGCTACACCTTC. It is translated as CASTHPDRPYGYTF.

In its sample, this clone was seen once. The CDR3 coding sequence is TGTGCCACCAGTGATGATCGACAGGGCTTCACCGGGGAGCTGTTTTTT. Translation: CATSDDRQGFTGELFF. This chain joins TRBV24-1 and TRBJ2-2; 7 bases agree with TRBD1. The length of the CDR3 is 16 residues. V lost 3 bases, J lost 4 bases, and 7 bases stayed unmatched. CDR1 and CDR2 (germline): KGHDR, SFDVKD.

A single count supports this clone. V gene TRBV15 combines with J gene TRBJ2-1, with 12 bases matching TRBD2. The CDR3 covers 14 residues. The V segment lost 5 bases and the J segment 6 bases; nucleotides outside the gene matches: 2. Germline assignment: CDR1 LNHNV and CDR2 YYDKDF (reference sequence). CDR3 DNA: TGTGCCACCAGCTGGACTAGCGGGGCCAATGAGCAGTTCTTC. The encoded protein is CATSWTSGANEQFF.

This rearrangement joins TRBV4-3 to TRBJ1-1, with 8 bases matching TRBD1. Losses at the gene ends were 0 bases for V and 4 bases for J; bases not matched to a gene: 1. Germline V gives CDR1 LGHNA, CDR2 YSLEER. The CDR3 has 14 amino acids. The CDR3 sequence is CASSQDTGGTEAFF. CDR3 DNA: TGCGCCAGCAGCCAAGATACAGGGGGCACTGAAGCTTTCTTT.

The V gene is TRBV6-5, the J gene TRBJ1-3; TRBD1 agrees at 8 bases. The germline V gene has CDR1 MNHEY and CDR2 SVGAGI. The junction had 5 bases not matched to a gene; V was cut back by 5 bases and J by 8 bases. The CDR3 runs to 13 residues. As DNA, the CDR3 is TGTGCCAGCAGTAAACAGGGGGTTTACACCATATATTTT. Its translation: CASSKQGVYTIYF.

The chain employs TRBV5-1 and TRBJ1-1; D ambiguous. The germline V gene has CDR1 SGHRS and CDR2 YFSETQ. The CDR3 is 15 residues long. V was trimmed by 0 bases and J by 7 bases, leaving 16 bases between them. This CDR3 is CASSLVNLPAYEAFF. DNA of the CDR3: TGCGCCAGCAGCTTGGTAAATCTGCCTGCCTATGAAGCTTTCTTT.

The genes are TRBV13 and TRBJ2-2; D is undetermined. This CDR3 is built from 14 residues. The ends were cut back, 7 bases at V and 7 bases at J, with 16 bases in the middle. Germline V lookup: CDR1 PRHDT, CDR2 FYEKMQ (reference sequence). The CDR3, as DNA: TGTGCCAGCAACCTAAGAGGAGCGTACGGGGAGCTGTTTTTT. It is translated as CASNLRGAYGELFF.

V and J are TRBV18 and TRBJ1-1; 9 nucleotides agree with TRBD1. Germline loops: CDR1 KGHSH, CDR2 LQKENI. V was clipped by 3 bases and J by 6 bases; unmatched bases: 8. The CDR3 has 15 amino acids. The DNA for the CDR3 is TGTGCCAGCTCACCCAACAGGGGGCTAGAGCCTGAAGCTTTCTTT. Amino acid sequence: CASSPNRGLEPEAFF.

The chain employs TRBV6-5 and TRBJ2-7, with TRBD1 identical over 8 bases. After removal of 10 bases from V and 4 bases from J, the junction contained 3 bases not matched to a gene. There are 11 residues in the CDR3. Germline CDR1 MNHEY, CDR2 SVGAGI. The chain's CDR3 is CATTGDYEQYF. The CDR3 DNA is TGTGCCACGACAGGGGATTACGAGCAGTACTTC.

The J gene is TRBJ2-1, the V gene TRBV30, with 7 bases aligning to TRBD2. J gave up 5 bases and V 0 bases, and 4 bases lay outside the gene matches. The CDR3 is 14 amino acids. Per the germline V gene, CDR1 is GTSNPN and CDR2 is SVGIG (reference sequence). The CDR3 region has the DNA TGTGCCTGGAGTGTTGGGCTAGCGGACAATGAGCAGTTCTTC. It yields the protein CAWSVGLADNEQFF.

This chain uses TRBV18 with TRBJ2-3, with D maybe TRBD1 (5 bases). Trimming took 2 bases from V and 2 from J, leaving 11 bases between them. CDR1 KGHSH and CDR2 LQKENI come from the germline V gene. The CDR3 contains 15 residues. The CDR3: CASSPRAGFTDTQYF. The CDR3, as DNA: TGTGCCAGCTCACCAAGGGCAGGGTTCACAGATACGCAGTATTTT.

The chain links TRBV6-5 to TRBJ1-2; TRBD1 might be the D (6 bases). V dropped 6 bases and J dropped 8 bases, with 10 bases sitting between them. Germline loops: CDR1 MNHEY, CDR2 SVGAGI. This CDR3 comprises 11 residues. The CDR3 DNA sequence: TGTGCCAGCAGCTCAGGGGTCGGCTACACCTTC. Its protein product is CASSSGVGYTF.

The rearrangement links TRBV30 to TRBJ2-5; no reliable D call. The germline V gene encodes CDR1 GTSNPN and CDR2 SVGIG (reference sequence). The CDR3 is 11 amino acids. V was pared by 0 bases and J by 5 bases, with 4 bases between. This CDR3 reads CAWSVQETQYF. As DNA, the CDR3 is TGTGCCTGGAGTGTACAGGAGACCCAGTACTTC.

V usage is TRBV2 and J usage is TRBJ1-1, with unresolved D. Deletions cut 7 bases from V and 3 bases from J, with 15 bases between. The CDR3 has 14 amino acids. Germline loops: CDR1 SNHLY, CDR2 FYNNEI. The CDR3 spells CASTRETLHTEAFF. The DNA for the CDR3 is TGTGCCAGCACCCGGGAGACACTGCACACTGAAGCTTTCTTT.

The genes are TRBV4-3 and TRBJ2-3; 12 bases align to TRBD2. Looked up from germline, CDR1 is LGHNA and CDR2 is YSLEER. The V and J ends lost 4 bases and 1 base, in that order; junction bases with no gene match: 3. This CDR3 is 16 amino acids long. The CDR3 DNA sequence: TGCGCCAGCAGCCTCCGACTAGCGGGGGGCACAGATACGCAGTATTTT. It is translated as CASSLRLAGGTDTQYF.

The chain couples TRBV29-1 to TRBJ1-1, with TRBD1 matching 9 bases. V lost 4 bases to trimming and J lost 9 bases; unmatched junction nucleotides: 9. Germline CDR1 and CDR2: SQVTM and ANQGSEA. The CDR3 loop spans 13 amino acids. CDR3 residues: CSVVLGQGFKAFF. In nucleotides, the CDR3 is TGCAGCGTTGTCTTAGGACAGGGGTTTAAAGCTTTCTTT. Drawing the rest from reference TRBV29-1 and TRBJ1-1, the complete variable domain is SAVISQKPSRDICQRGTSLTIQCQVDSQVTMMFWYRQQPGQSLTLIATANQGSEATYESGFVIDKFPISRPNLTFSTLTVSNMSPEDSSIYLCSVVLGQGFKAFFGQGTRLTVV.

This rearrangement joins TRBV4-3 to TRBJ2-2, with 7 bases matching TRBD2. The germline V gene has CDR1 LGHNA and CDR2 YSLEER. J was trimmed by 3 bases and V by 3 bases; bases with no gene match: 7. The CDR3 is 16 residues long. This CDR3 is CASSQGAGPYTGELFF. CDR3 in DNA: TGCGCCAGCAGCCAGGGAGCGGGGCCCTACACCGGGGAGCTGTTTTTT.

The rearrangement uses TRBV6-4 and TRBJ1-2, with 11 bases matching TRBD1. The CDR3 runs 15 residues. Germline V gene sequence: CDR1 MRHNA, CDR2 SNTAGT. The V segment lost 3 bases and the J segment 7 bases; nucleotides outside the gene matches: 7. The CDR3 spells CASSEQGQGGRGYTF. CDR3 coding DNA: TGTGCCAGCAGTGAGCAGGGACAGGGGGGCCGTGGCTACACCTTC.

V usage is TRBV6-2 or TRBV6-3 and J usage is TRBJ1-1; TRBD1 might be the D (6 bases). The CDR3 sequence is 13 residues long. Trimming cost V 5 bases and J 6 bases, with 13 bases left between them. The germline V gene encodes CDR1 MNHEY and CDR2 SVGEGT. CDR3 coding DNA: TGTGCCAGCAGTCAGGGGTTTGAGGCTGAAGCTTTCTTT. This codes for CASSQGFEAEAFF.

The CDR3 DNA reads TGCGCCAGCAGCCACCACCGGACAGGGCTTTCCTCCTATAATTCACCCCTCCACTTT. As protein: CASSHHRTGLSSYNSPLHF. This chain links TRBV4-1 with TRBJ1-6, with 8 bases aligning to TRBD1. CDR3 size: 19 residues. The V segment lost 3 bases and the J segment 0 bases; nucleotides outside the gene matches: 10. The germline V gene encodes CDR1 MGHRA and CDR2 YSYEKL.